This record concerns one T cell receptor beta chain sequence. The V gene's germline CDR1 is KGHSH and CDR2 LQKENI. The CDR3 runs 16 residues. V lost 4 bases, J lost 4 bases, and 10 bases stayed unmatched. The method was immunoSEQ multiplex PCR; TCRdb's version includes in-frame clones alone and lacks a portion of them. The table lists around 110,000 clones, 85% to 90% of them singletons. The source of the sample is a study of control samples from healthy donors and cancer patients. V and J are TRBV18 and TRBJ1-1; TRBD1 agrees at 9 bases. The clonotype was recovered from a woman aged 45-65 years with colorectal cancer. Sequencing was performed on PBMCs. In DNA, the CDR3 is TGTGCCAGCTCACATTCTCCGGGACAGGGAGCCACTGAAGCTTTCTTT. Translation: CASSHSPGQGATEAFF.